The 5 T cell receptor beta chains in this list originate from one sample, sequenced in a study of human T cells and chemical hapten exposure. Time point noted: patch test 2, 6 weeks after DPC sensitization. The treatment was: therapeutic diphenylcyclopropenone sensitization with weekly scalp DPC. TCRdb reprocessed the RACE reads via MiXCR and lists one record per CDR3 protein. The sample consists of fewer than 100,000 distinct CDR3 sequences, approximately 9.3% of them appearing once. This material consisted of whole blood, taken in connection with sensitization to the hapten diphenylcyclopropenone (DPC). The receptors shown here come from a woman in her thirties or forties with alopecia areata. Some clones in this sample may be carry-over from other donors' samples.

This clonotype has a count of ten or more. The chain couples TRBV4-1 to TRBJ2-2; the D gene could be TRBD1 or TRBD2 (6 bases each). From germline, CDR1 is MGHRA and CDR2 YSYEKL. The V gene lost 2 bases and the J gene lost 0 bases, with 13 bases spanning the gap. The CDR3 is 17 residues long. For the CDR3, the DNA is TGCGCCAGCAGCCAACCGTTAGGGGGGTCGAACACCGGGGAGCTGTTTTTT. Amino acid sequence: CASSQPLGGSNTGELFF.

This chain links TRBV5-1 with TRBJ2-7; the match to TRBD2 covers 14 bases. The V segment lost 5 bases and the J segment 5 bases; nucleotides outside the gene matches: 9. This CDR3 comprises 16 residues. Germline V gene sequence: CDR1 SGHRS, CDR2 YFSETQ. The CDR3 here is CASSFRGLAGVDEQYF. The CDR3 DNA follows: TGCGCCAGCAGTTTCCGGGGACTAGCGGGAGTAGACGAGCAGTACTTC.

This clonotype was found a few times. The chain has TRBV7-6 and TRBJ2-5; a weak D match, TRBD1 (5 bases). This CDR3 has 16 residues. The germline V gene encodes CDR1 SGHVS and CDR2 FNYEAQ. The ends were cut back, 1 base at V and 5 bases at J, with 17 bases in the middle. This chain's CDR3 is CASSLGVGAGRETQYF. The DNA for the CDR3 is TGTGCCAGCAGCTTAGGCGTTGGGGCAGGTCGGGAGACCCAGTACTTC.

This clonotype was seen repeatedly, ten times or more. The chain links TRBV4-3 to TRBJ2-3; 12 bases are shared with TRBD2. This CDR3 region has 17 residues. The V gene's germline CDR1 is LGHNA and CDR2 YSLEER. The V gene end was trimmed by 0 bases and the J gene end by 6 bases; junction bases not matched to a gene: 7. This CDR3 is CASSQEWATSGSDTQYF. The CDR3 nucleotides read TGCGCCAGCAGCCAAGAATGGGCGACTAGCGGGAGTGATACGCAGTATTTT.

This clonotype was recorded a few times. The CDR3 reads CATSRGTGWSDGQETQYF. The CDR3 nucleotides are TGTGCCACCAGCAGAGGGACCGGATGGTCAGATGGGCAAGAGACCCAGTACTTC. The genes are TRBV15 and TRBJ2-5; the D is unclear. The ends were cut back, 1 base at V and 2 bases at J, with 20 bases in the middle. The CDR3 extends over 18 amino acids. CDR1 LNHNV and CDR2 YYDKDF come from the germline V gene (reference sequence).